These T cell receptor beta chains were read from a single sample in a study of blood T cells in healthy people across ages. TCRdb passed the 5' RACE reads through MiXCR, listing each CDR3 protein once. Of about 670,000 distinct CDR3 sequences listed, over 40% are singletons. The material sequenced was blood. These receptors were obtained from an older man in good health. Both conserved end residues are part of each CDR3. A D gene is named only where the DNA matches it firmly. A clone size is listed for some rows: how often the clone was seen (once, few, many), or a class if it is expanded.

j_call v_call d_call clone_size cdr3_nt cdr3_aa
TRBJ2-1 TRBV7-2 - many TGTGCCAGCAGCTTATCTCTCCCCTTAGAGCAGTTCTTC CASSLSLPLEQFF
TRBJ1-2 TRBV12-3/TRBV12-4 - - TGTGCCAGCAGGGGGACGGGAATACCTAACTATGGCTACACCTTC CASRGTGIPNYGYTF
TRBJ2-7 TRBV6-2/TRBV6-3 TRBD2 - TGTGCCACCGCAGGATGGCGGGAGGGGTACGAGCAGTACTTC CATAGWREGYEQYF
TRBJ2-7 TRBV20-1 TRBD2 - TGCAGTGCTAGAGATCGGTCTAGCGGGGGGCCGAGCTCCTACGAGCAGTACTTC CSARDRSSGGPSSYEQYF
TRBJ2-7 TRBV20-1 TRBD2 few TGCAGTGCTAGGGCGGGAGACCCACCCTACGAGCAGTACTTC CSARAGDPPYEQYF
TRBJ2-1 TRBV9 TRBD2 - TGTGCCAGCAGCGTAGGTCAGCGGGGGGGCCCGAGCAATGAGCAGTTCTTC CASSVGQRGGPSNEQFF
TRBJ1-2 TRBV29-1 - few TGCAGCGTTGAATTCCCGCCCTCTAACTATGGCTACACCTTC CSVEFPPSNYGYTF
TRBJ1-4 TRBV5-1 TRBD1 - TGCGCCAGCAGCTCGGCTTGGGACAGGGGGCCTGAAAAACTGTTTTTT CASSSAWDRGPEKLFF
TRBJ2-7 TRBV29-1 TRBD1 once TGCAGCGTTGAGGGGGGACAGGGTCCAAGCTCCTACGAGCAGTACTTC CSVEGGQGPSSYEQYF
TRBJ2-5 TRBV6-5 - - TGTGCCAGCAGCACAAGCACGGTTCAAAGAGAGACCCAGTACTTC CASSTSTVQRETQYF
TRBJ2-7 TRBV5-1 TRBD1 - TGCGCCAGCAGCTTGGGGGACAGGGAGGGTCTCGAGCAGTACTTC CASSLGDREGLEQYF
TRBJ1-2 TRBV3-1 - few TGTGCCAGCAGCCAATTTACAGCGGGAGCGCTTTATGGCTACACCTTC CASSQFTAGALYGYTF
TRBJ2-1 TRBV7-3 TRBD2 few TGTGCCAGCAGCCAGCGGGAGGCATTCGGCAGTGAGCAGTTCTTC CASSQREAFGSEQFF
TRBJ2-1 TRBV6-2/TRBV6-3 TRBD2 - TGTGCCAGCAGTTACTCTCCTAGCGGGAGACTGGGCAATGAGCAGTTCTTC CASSYSPSGRLGNEQFF
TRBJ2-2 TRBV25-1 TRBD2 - TGTGCCAGCAGTGAATCTGAGGGGAGGGCCGGGGAGCTGTTTTTT CASSESEGRAGELFF
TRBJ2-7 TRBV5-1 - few TGCGCCAGCAGCTTAAACCAGGGGGGCTACGAGCAGTACTTC CASSLNQGGYEQYF
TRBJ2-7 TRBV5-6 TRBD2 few TGTGCCAGCAGCTTAGGTCTAGCGGAACTCTACGAGCAGTACTTC CASSLGLAELYEQYF
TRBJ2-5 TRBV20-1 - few TGCAGTGCTAGAGATTGGAGGCAGAACCAAGAGACCCAGTACTTC CSARDWRQNQETQYF
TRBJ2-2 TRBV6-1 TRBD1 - TGTGCCAGCAGGGAGTGGGGACAGGGGAGCACCGGGGAGCTGTTTTTT CASREWGQGSTGELFF
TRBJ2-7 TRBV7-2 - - TGTGCCAGCAGCCCGCGACCGTATGGTGGCAGGGCCTCCTACAATGAGCAGTACTTC CASSPRPYGGRASYNEQYF
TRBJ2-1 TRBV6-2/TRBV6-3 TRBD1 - TGTGCCAGCAGTTATGACGGGACAGGGAACTACAATGAGCAGTTCTTC CASSYDGTGNYNEQFF
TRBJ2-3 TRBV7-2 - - TGCGCCAGCAGCGCGCTCCGGGAACACACAGATACGCAGTATTTT CASSALREHTDTQYF
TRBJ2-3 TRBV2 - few TGTGCCAGCAGTGGGAACGGTTTCGCGCAGTATTTT CASSGNGFAQYF
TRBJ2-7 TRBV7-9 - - TGTGCCAGCAGCTTAGCAAGGCAGGGGACGGTCTACGAGCAGTACTTC CASSLARQGTVYEQYF
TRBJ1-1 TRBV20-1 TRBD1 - TGCGGTGCTGTGGGACAGCGTGAAGCTTTCTTT CGAVGQREAFF
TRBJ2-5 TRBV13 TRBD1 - TGTGCCAGCAGCCTAACAGGGACAGGGGGGGAGACCCAGTACTTC CASSLTGTGGETQYF
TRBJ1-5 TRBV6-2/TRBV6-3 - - TGTGCCAGCACCCGACAGAATCAGCCCCAGCATTTT CASTRQNQPQHF
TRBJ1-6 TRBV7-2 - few TGTGCCAGCAGCTTAGACGCGAGAATAGGGTATAATTCACCCCTCCACTTT CASSLDARIGYNSPLHF
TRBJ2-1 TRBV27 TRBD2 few TGTGCCAGCAGTAAACCGGGACTAGGCAACAATGAGCAGTTCTTC CASSKPGLGNNEQFF
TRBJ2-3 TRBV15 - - TGTGCCGCCAGCATCGAGCTAGTGGATACGCAGTATTTT CAASIELVDTQYF
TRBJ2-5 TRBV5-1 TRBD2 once TGCGCCAGCAGCTTGGCACTGACTAGCGGGAGTATCAATGAGCAGTACTTC CASSLALTSGSINEQYF
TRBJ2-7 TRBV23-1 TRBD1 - TGCGCCAGCAGAACGACAGGGGACCTATGTGTTTCCTACGAGCAGTACTTC CASRTTGDLCVSYEQYF
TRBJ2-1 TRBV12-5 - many TGTGCTAGTGCCTTACAGGGATCTCTCTCCAATGAGCAGTTCTTC CASALQGSLSNEQFF
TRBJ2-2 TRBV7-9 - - TGTGCCAGCAGACCAGGACCTAACACCGGGGAGCTGTTTTTT CASRPGPNTGELFF
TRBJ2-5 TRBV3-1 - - TGTTCCAGCAGCCAAGAGGGTTTGGAGACCCAGTACTTC CSSSQEGLETQYF
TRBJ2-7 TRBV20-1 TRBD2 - TGCAGTGCCAGAGCTTGTAGCGGGGGGGGCGAGCAGTACTTC CSARACSGGGEQYF
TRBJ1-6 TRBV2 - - TGTGCCAGCAGAGATTGGGGGTTAAATAATTCACCCCTCCACTTT CASRDWGLNNSPLHF
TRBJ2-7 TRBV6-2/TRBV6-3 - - TGTGCCAGCAGTTCCCGGCCCTCTTACGCCTACGAGCAGTACTTC CASSSRPSYAYEQYF
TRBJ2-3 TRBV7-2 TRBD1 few TGTGCCAGCAGCTTAGCTCGGGACAGTACGCAGTATTTT CASSLARDSTQYF
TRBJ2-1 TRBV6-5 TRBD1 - TGTGCCAGCACATTAATGGCAGGGGGAGACTACAATGAGCAGTTCTTC CASTLMAGGDYNEQFF
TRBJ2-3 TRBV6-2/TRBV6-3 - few TGTGCCAGCACCTGGACGCCTAAAGATACGCAGTATTTT CASTWTPKDTQYF
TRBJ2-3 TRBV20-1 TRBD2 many TGCAGTGCTAGGGGGGGGGGTCGAAACACAGATACGCAGTATTTT CSARGGGRNTDTQYF
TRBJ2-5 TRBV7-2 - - TGTGCCAGCAGCTTAATATCGCAACTAAGAGAGACCCAGTACTTC CASSLISQLRETQYF
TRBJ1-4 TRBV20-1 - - TGCAGTGCTAAACACACCCGGGGGGGGGGCACTAATAAAAAACTGTTTTTT CSAKHTRGGGTNKKLFF
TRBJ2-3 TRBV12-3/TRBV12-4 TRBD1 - TGTGCCAGCAGATCCCAAACAGGGGGCCGTTTAGATACGCAGTATTTT CASRSQTGGRLDTQYF
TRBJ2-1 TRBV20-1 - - TGCAGTGCTAGAGGCGGGTACTCCTCCAATGAGCAGTTCTTC CSARGGYSSNEQFF
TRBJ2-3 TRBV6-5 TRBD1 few TGTGCCAGCAGTTACTACGGGACAGGGGGGACAGATACGCAGTATTTT CASSYYGTGGTDTQYF
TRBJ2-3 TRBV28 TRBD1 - TGTGCCAGCAGCACCTCTGGGACAGGGGGCATCACAGATACGCAGTATTTT CASSTSGTGGITDTQYF
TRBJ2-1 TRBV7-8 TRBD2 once TGTGCCAGCAGCCGCCAGGGCAGCGGGAGGGCCCTTCCCTACAATGAGCAGTTCTTC CASSRQGSGRALPYNEQFF
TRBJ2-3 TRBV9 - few TGTGCCAGCAGCGTAGGGTCGGGATTAACCACAGATACGCAGTATTTT CASSVGSGLTTDTQYF
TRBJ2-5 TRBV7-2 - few TGTGCCAGCAGCTTGGCAGCGATCCAAGAGACCCAGTACTTC CASSLAAIQETQYF
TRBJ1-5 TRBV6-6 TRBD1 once TGTGCCAGCACGCCGCGGGACAGGTTTAATCAGCCCCAGCATTTT CASTPRDRFNQPQHF
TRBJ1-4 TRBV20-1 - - TGCAGTGCTAGAGTCCCAGGGGCAGCTAATGAAAAACTGTTTTTT CSARVPGAANEKLFF
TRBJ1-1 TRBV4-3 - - TGCGCCAGCAGGCGTGGGGGGGACGGTAACACTGAAGCTTTCTTT CASRRGGDGNTEAFF
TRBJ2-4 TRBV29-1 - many TGCAGCGCCGCCCAGGAGAAACGGTTCCAAAACATTCAGTACTTC CSAAQEKRFQNIQYF